The 13 T cell receptor beta chains below all came from one sample that was sequenced in a study of cytomegalovirus exposure and HLA in healthy donors. Vbeta (60) and Jbeta (13) primers were used in the PCR. Only in-frame clones appear in the TCRdb table, and some are missing; sequencing was by immunoSEQ multiplex PCR. The repertoire has more than 200,000 clones, over 75% of them found once; the top ten carry approximately 1.8%. Source material: PBMCs. The source is a male donor in good health and CMV-seronegative.

The chain uses TRBV5-6 and TRBJ1-6, with 11 nucleotides matching TRBD1. The CDR3 length is 14 residues. Germline-derived CDR1 and CDR2 are SGHDT and YYEEEE. V lost 3 bases, J lost 7 bases, and 0 bases stayed unmatched. CDR3 sequence reads: CASSWDRGNSPLHF. The CDR3 bases are TGTGCCAGCAGCTGGGACAGGGGGAATTCACCCCTCCACTTT.

The chain carries TRBV30 and TRBJ2-1, with 10 bases identical to TRBD2. This CDR3 spans 15 amino acids. Germline V gene sequence: CDR1 GTSNPN, CDR2 SVGIG (reference sequence). J lost 5 bases, V lost 2 bases, and 6 bases had no gene match. The CDR3 spells CAWSRTSGAHNEQFF. As DNA, the CDR3 is TGTGCCTGGAGTAGAACTAGCGGGGCCCACAATGAGCAGTTCTTC.

This chain uses TRBV28 with TRBJ2-5; 8 nucleotides match TRBD2. This CDR3 spans 15 amino acids. Germline values: CDR1 MDHEN, CDR2 SYDVKM. V lost 7 bases and J lost 3; bases outside the gene matches: 10. As DNA, the CDR3 is TGTGCCAGCACGGCGGGGGGCGCGTCTAAAGAGACCCAGTACTTC. It encodes CASTAGGASKETQYF.

V gene TRBV27 combines with J gene TRBJ2-2; 11 bases line up with TRBD1. Germline CDR1 and CDR2: MNHEY and SMNVEV (reference sequence). The J segment lost 6 bases and the V segment lost 6 bases, leaving 3 bases of the junction unmatched. CDR3 length: 14 amino acids. The CDR3 region has the DNA TGTGCCAGCAGCCCGGGACAGGGGGCCGGGGAGCTGTTTTTT. Translation: CASSPGQGAGELFF.

In this sample, this clone turned up a few times. This rearrangement joins TRBV2 to TRBJ1-1, with no clear D. Per germline, CDR1 SNHLY and CDR2 FYNNEI. V lost 3 bases and J lost 2, with 7 bases in between. This CDR3 contains 13 residues. CDR3 sequence: CASSEWRNTEAFF. The CDR3 DNA sequence: TGTGCCAGCAGTGAGTGGAGAAACACTGAAGCTTTCTTT.

This clone turned up a few times. This rearrangement joins TRBV6-1 to TRBJ2-3; no definite D call. The germline gives CDR1 MNHNS, CDR2 SASEGT. CDR3 size: 15 residues. Trimming took 2 bases from V and 0 from J, leaving 9 bases between them. The CDR3 DNA reads as TGTGCCAGCAGTGAACTTGGCGGTAGCACAGATACGCAGTATTTT. Protein sequence: CASSELGGSTDTQYF.

The chain combines TRBV7-9 with TRBJ1-4; 8 nucleotides align to TRBD1. This CDR3 has 16 residues. In germline, CDR1 is SEHNR, CDR2 FQNEAQ (reference sequence). Losses at the gene ends were 5 bases for V and 0 bases for J; bases not matched to a gene: 5. Here the CDR3 DNA reads TGTGCCAGCAGCACCGGACAGGGTGCAACTAATGAAAAACTGTTTTTT. Translated, it gives CASSTGQGATNEKLFF. The full variable domain, rest sourced from reference TRBV7-9 and TRBJ1-4, is DTGVSQNPRHKITKRGQNVTFRCDPISEHNRLYWYRQTLGQGPEFLTYFQNEAQLEKSRLLSDRFSAERPKGSFSTLEIQRTEQGDSAMYLCASSTGQGATNEKLFFGSGTQLSVL.

The chain is built from TRBV29-1 and TRBJ2-5; the match to TRBD1 covers 8 bases. Germline V gives CDR1 SQVTM, CDR2 ANQGSEA. The V gene end was trimmed by 8 bases and the J gene end by 5 bases; junction bases not matched to a gene: 13. This CDR3 comprises 14 residues. The CDR3 region is CSSGSQGASETQYF. The DNA for the CDR3 is TGCAGCTCCGGGTCTCAGGGGGCGAGCGAGACCCAGTACTTC.

This chain connects TRBV9 to TRBJ2-1; possibly TRBD1 for D (5 bases). This CDR3 is 15 amino acids long. The V end was cut by 3 bases, the J end by 2 bases, with 12 bases between. In germline, CDR1 is SGDLS, CDR2 YYNGEE. The CDR3 coding sequence is TGTGCCAGCAGCGCTGGACACGAAACCTACAATGAGCAGTTCTTC. Translating gives CASSAGHETYNEQFF.

The chain combines TRBV27 with TRBJ2-5; TRBD2 might be the D (5 bases). Trimming shortened V by 4 bases and J by 2 bases, and 14 bases separated the two germline ends. CDR3 size: 15 residues. Germline values: CDR1 MNHEY, CDR2 SMNVEV (reference sequence). CDR3 residues: CASSSPRTGQETQYF. In nucleotides, the CDR3 is TGTGCCAGCAGTTCTCCCCGGACGGGGCAAGAGACCCAGTACTTC.

The genes are TRBV4-2 and TRBJ2-2; 8 nucleotides match TRBD2. The CDR3 totals 18 residues. The V segment lost 0 bases and the J segment 6 bases; nucleotides outside the gene matches: 12. Germline CDR1 LGHNA, CDR2 YNFKEQ. In DNA, the CDR3 is TGTGCCAGCAGCCAAGATCGATTCGCGGGGGGTGGTTCCGGGGAGCTGTTTTTT. This gives the protein CASSQDRFAGGGSGELFF.

This chain links TRBV21-1 with TRBJ2-1; TRBD2 was called by the table and not checked on the DNA. TRBV21-1 is shown as a pseudogene. This CDR3 spans 15 amino acids. The CDR3 region is CASSRDRRDCNEQFF. CDR3 coding DNA: TGTGCCAGCAGCAGAGACCGACGGGACTGCAATGAGCAGTTCTTC.

This chain links TRBV4-2 with TRBJ2-5; possible D gene TRBD2, 5 bases. Trimming pared 1 base from V and 11 bases from J, leaving 23 bases between. CDR1 is LGHNA, CDR2 YNFKEQ, per germline. The CDR3 totals 16 residues. This chain's CDR3 is CASSQVQIFGIGEQYF. CDR3 DNA: TGTGCCAGCAGCCAAGTTCAGATCTTCGGGATTGGAGAGCAGTACTTC.